This TCR beta chain derives from a study of T cells in Graves' hyperthyroidism and ophthalmopathy. Study-level results: The model anticipated ophthalmopathy a median about six months pre-onset.

For this clonotype: Its antigen remains unknown.

Germline trimming cut 2 bases from V and 7 bases from J; bases unmatched to any gene: 7. This CDR3 has 14 residues. Germline assignment: CDR1 LGHNA and CDR2 YNFKEQ. RNA transcripts served as the template for amplifying TCR beta CDR3 regions. First-round RT-PCR targeting the TCR CDR3 was performed with the HTBI primer set. TCRdb re-called the multiplex PCR reads with MiXCR, one entry per CDR3 protein. The sample carries 700,000 or so distinct CDR3 sequences, roughly 17% recorded once. Sequenced: blood. The TCR originated in a young man with Graves' hyperthyroidism. V and J are TRBV4-2 and TRBJ1-1; 7 nucleotides match TRBD1. The CDR3 reads CASSQWAAGGEAFF. DNA for the CDR3: TGTGCCAGCAGCCAATGGGCCGCAGGGGGTGAAGCTTTCTTT.